These 10 T cell receptor beta chains were all obtained from the same sample, sequenced in a study of blood T cell repertoires in COVID-19. The method was immunoSEQ multiplex PCR; TCRdb's version includes in-frame clones alone and lacks a portion of them. The profile shows around 150,000 clones, 86% of them singletons. The sample taken for sequencing was peripheral blood. The receptors here all came from a man between 65 and 79 years old with acute or convalescent COVID-19.

This clone was seen only a few times. This chain joins TRBV27 and TRBJ2-7, with 9 bases matching TRBD2. J was trimmed by 2 bases and V by 5 bases; bases with no gene match: 10. The CDR3 has 16 amino acids. CDR1 is MNHEY and CDR2 is SMNVEV in the germline V gene (reference sequence). The CDR3 loop reads CASSPHGRGRAYEQYF. Here the CDR3 DNA reads TGTGCCAGCAGTCCACATGGGCGCGGGAGGGCCTACGAGCAGTACTTC.

Here the CDR3 DNA reads TGTGCCAGCAGCCAGAGTATCACAGGGGGACAAGGCTACACCTTC. This codes for CASSQSITGGQGYTF. The chain combines TRBV11-2 with TRBJ1-2; 8 bases match TRBD1. CDR1 SGHAT and CDR2 FQNNGV come from the germline V gene. The ends lost 5 bases at V and 8 bases at J; junction bases unmatched: 13. This CDR3 has 15 residues.

This clone appeared a single time. The J gene is TRBJ2-2, the V gene TRBV9; the match to TRBD2 covers 10 bases. Trimming removed 3 bases from V and 1 base from J; junction bases left unmatched: 3. This CDR3 spans 16 amino acids. CDR1 and CDR2 from the germline V gene are SGDLS and YYNGEE. The CDR3 sequence is CASSGGLAENTGELFF. Here the CDR3 DNA reads TGTGCCAGCAGCGGCGGACTAGCGGAGAACACCGGGGAGCTGTTTTTT.

V usage is TRBV6-2 or TRBV6-3 and J usage is TRBJ1-4; TRBD1 is a possible D gene (6 bases). The CDR3 contains 16 residues. In germline, CDR1 is MNHEY, CDR2 SVGEGT. V lost 5 bases to trimming and J lost 3 bases, with 16 bases between them. The CDR3 here is CASSGPPGAANEKLFF. The DNA for the CDR3 is TGTGCCAGCAGTGGTCCCCCAGGGGCGGCTAATGAAAAACTGTTTTTT.

The chain carries TRBV19 and TRBJ1-1, with D uncertain. The CDR3 is 11 amino acids. V gave up 6 bases and J gave up 7 bases, with 9 bases separating them. Germline CDR1 reads LNHDA; CDR2 reads SQIVND (reference sequence). CDR3 nucleotides: TGTGCCAGTAGGGGAGGAGGTGAAGCTTTCTTT. The encoded protein is CASRGGGEAFF.

This clone appeared a single time. This chain uses TRBV7-2 with TRBJ2-5, with 7 nucleotides matching TRBD2. The V gene end was trimmed by 2 bases and the J gene end by 5 bases; junction bases not matched to a gene: 8. Germline V gene data show CDR1 as SGHTA and CDR2 as FQGNSA. This CDR3 spans 15 amino acids. The CDR3 sequence is CASSLQPGGRETQYF. CDR3 nucleotide sequence: TGTGCCAGCAGCTTACAGCCGGGAGGTAGGGAGACCCAGTACTTC.

This chain links TRBV6-2 or TRBV6-3 with TRBJ2-1, with D possibly TRBD2 on 6 matching bases. Germline CDR1 reads MNHEY; CDR2 reads SVGEGT. The CDR3 has 15 residues. V was pared by 4 bases and J by 8 bases, with 18 bases between. The chain's CDR3 is CASSSLPGEVDEQFF. The CDR3 DNA reads as TGTGCCAGCAGTTCCCTGCCGGGAGAGGTGGATGAGCAGTTCTTC.

The chain is built from TRBV5-1 and TRBJ2-2; 7 bases agree with TRBD2. Looked up from germline, CDR1 is SGHRS and CDR2 is YFSETQ. This CDR3 comprises 17 residues. Trimming at V came to 0 bases and at J to 4 bases, leaving 9 bases not matched to a gene. The CDR3 DNA reads as TGCGCCAGCAGCTTGGCCCTTGGGGGACTACCCACCGGGGAGCTGTTTTTT. This encodes CASSLALGGLPTGELFF.

The chain has TRBV28 and TRBJ1-1; D not resolved. Germline V gives CDR1 MDHEN, CDR2 SYDVKM. The CDR3 has 16 amino acids. Between the trimmed V and J ends, which lost 4 bases and 0 bases, there was a span of 15 bases. The chain's CDR3 is CASSCLEEGMNTEAFF. For the CDR3, the DNA is TGTGCCAGCAGTTGCCTAGAGGAGGGCATGAACACTGAAGCTTTCTTT.

V and J are TRBV6-2 or TRBV6-3 and TRBJ2-2; D is uncertain. The CDR3 runs to 13 residues. V was trimmed by 2 bases and J by 3 bases, leaving 4 bases between them. Germline lookup yields CDR1 MNHEY and CDR2 SVGEGT. The CDR3 sequence: CASSYSHTGELFF. The DNA of the CDR3 is TGTGCCAGCAGTTACAGCCACACCGGGGAGCTGTTTTTT.